The sequence of this T cell receptor (beta chain) was determined in a study of shared clonotypes between healthy human individuals. Unsorted material relied on tens of millions of PBMCs as the source of genomic DNA. Germline CDR1 MNHNS, CDR2 SASEGT. With 5 bases removed from V and 7 bases from J, the gap between germline ends came to 11 bases. This CDR3 spans 13 amino acids. Once extracted for a subset, genomic DNA was divided evenly among several immunoSEQ plates. Sequencing used immunoSEQ multiplex PCR; TCRdb keeps in-frame clones, though not all of them. The sample has some 500,000 clones; 65% to 80% are singletons. Overall study findings and caveats: Enrolling few donors narrowed the genetic and exposure-history diversity that was represented.

With respect to this clone: Its antigen remains unidentified.

The gene calls are TRBV6-1 and TRBJ1-4; weak D call: TRBD1 (6 bases). Sequencing input: PBMCs. The sequence was collected from a woman aged 40 to 50 in good health. Some clones in this sample may be carry-over from other donors' samples. CDR3 amino acids: CASSTGSVEKLFF. For the CDR3, the DNA is TGTGCCAGCAGTACAGGGTCGGTTGAAAAACTGTTTTTT.